Below, 6 T cell receptor beta chains from the same sample are listed, as sequenced in a study of T cell repertoires and HLA-DP antigens. No antigens are known for them. Generated by immunoSEQ multiplex PCR, the TCRdb table keeps only in-frame clones and is missing some. The sample records about 89,000 clones, around nine tenths being singletons. The sample taken for sequencing was CD4+ T cells from PBMCs. Receptors originate from a man in his forties or fifties in good health and CMV-seronegative.

The rearrangement uses TRBV7-8 and TRBJ2-7; weak D call: TRBD1 (6 bases). The CDR3 loop spans 13 amino acids. V lost 1 base and J lost 6, with 10 bases in between. The germline gives CDR1 SGHVS, CDR2 FQNEAQ. CDR3 sequence: CASSLGQVSEQYF. The CDR3 nucleotides read TGTGCCAGCAGCTTAGGACAGGTCTCCGAGCAGTACTTC.

The chain combines TRBV27 with TRBJ1-4; D may be TRBD1 (6 bases). This CDR3 has 15 residues. Germline V CDR1 and CDR2: MNHEY, SMNVEV (reference sequence). V lost 0 bases and J 5 bases, leaving 10 bases between the germline ends. The CDR3 bases are TGTGCCAGCAGTTTATCAAGGGGGAACAATGAAAAACTGTTTTTT. This encodes CASSLSRGNNEKLFF.

The chain employs TRBV7-2 and TRBJ1-5, with D maybe TRBD1 (6 bases). V lost 6 bases to trimming and J lost 6 bases, with 12 bases between them. The germline V gene encodes CDR1 SGHTA and CDR2 FQGNSA. There are 13 residues in the CDR3. DNA for the CDR3: TGTGCCAGCAGTCCAGGGGCCGGTCAGCCCCAGCATTTT. Translation gives CASSPGAGQPQHF.

The chain carries TRBV28 and TRBJ1-5, with TRBD1 matching over 7 bases. This CDR3 contains 15 residues. Germline V gene data show CDR1 as MDHEN and CDR2 as SYDVKM. J gave up 4 bases and V 6 bases, and 9 bases lay outside the gene matches. The CDR3 DNA sequence: TGTGCCAGCAGCAAGGGGGCCAGGGGGAATCAGCCCCAGCATTTT. Amino acids: CASSKGARGNQPQHF.

This chain connects TRBV21-1 to TRBJ2-3; the DNA was not compared with TRBD1, the D call given in the table. TRBV21-1 is termed a pseudogene. The CDR3 length is 19 residues. CDR3 nucleotides: TGTGCCAGCAGCAAACCCGGCCCAGGGGCAGGGGCTAACACAGATACGCAGTATTTT. It encodes CASSKPGPGAGANTDTQYF.

This rearrangement joins TRBV6-6 to TRBJ1-5; a possible D gene is TRBD1 (6 bases). This CDR3 spans 14 amino acids. Deletions cut 5 bases from V and 6 bases from J, with 14 bases between. Per the germline V gene, CDR1 is MNHNY and CDR2 is SVGAGI (reference sequence). CDR3 bases: TGTGCCAGCAGTACATCAAGGGGGGTTCAGCCCCAGCATTTT. Translation: CASSTSRGVQPQHF.